The entry below gives a single TCR beta chain sequence along with its context. Its antigen is currently unknown. Measured with immunoSEQ multiplex PCR; TCRdb has only the in-frame clones, and not every one. This table holds 150,000 to 200,000 clones, just over 90% found once. The data were obtained in a study of T cell responses to AZD1222 COVID-19 vaccine. Broader study findings: White British ancestry dominated among donors, who included more females, and clonal diversity was possibly underestimated.

There are 15 residues in the CDR3. CDR1 is SGHAT, CDR2 FQNNGV, per germline. V dropped 5 bases and J dropped 4 bases, with 14 bases sitting between them. The clonotype was recovered from an adult in good health. The specimen comprised peripheral blood, sampled on day 0 of AZD1222 vaccination. The V gene is TRBV11-2, the J gene TRBJ1-4; D perhaps matches TRBD1 (5 bases). The CDR3 nucleotides read TGTGCCAGCAGCCCCCAGGCAGGGTTTAATGAAAAACTGTTTTTT. It specifies CASSPQAGFNEKLFF.